Below are 14 T cell receptor beta chains sequenced from a single sample in a study of OX40 agonist ivuxolimab in advanced cancers. TCRdb keeps only in-frame clones here, not all; method: immunoSEQ multiplex PCR. The sample has roughly 61,000 clones; 80% to 95% are singletons. The sample here was CD4+ or CD8+ T cells sorted from blood, taken in a trial of the OX40 agonist ivuxolimab. The receptor set was obtained from an adult with an advanced solid tumor such as melanoma, head and neck, liver or kidney cancer.

This clone was counted once. The gene calls are TRBV28 and TRBJ1-1, with D unresolved. CDR1 is MDHEN, CDR2 SYDVKM, per germline. The ends were cut back, 3 bases at V and 5 bases at J, with 13 bases in the middle. The CDR3 sequence is 14 residues long. This CDR3 is CASSFRVKDTEAFF. In nucleotides, the CDR3 is TGTGCCAGCAGTTTTCGTGTTAAGGATACTGAAGCTTTCTTT.

V gene TRBV5-6 combines with J gene TRBJ2-7, with 7 bases fitting TRBD1. CDR1 SGHDT and CDR2 YYEEEE come from the germline V gene. The CDR3 has 14 residues. V trimming: 0 bases; J trimming: 3 bases; junction bases outside the gene matches: 3. The CDR3 bases are TGTGCCAGCAGCTTGGGGGACAGCCACTACGAGCAGTACGTC. Protein product: CASSLGDSHYEQYV.

The chain links TRBV15 to TRBJ2-5; 7 bases map to TRBD2. Germline V gene data show CDR1 as LNHNV and CDR2 as YYDKDF (reference sequence). CDR3 length: 13 amino acids. V lost 5 bases and J lost 2; bases outside the gene matches: 2. This chain's CDR3 is CATSPRGQETQYF. The DNA of the CDR3 is TGTGCCACCAGCCCGCGGGGGCAAGAGACCCAGTACTTC.

CDR3 in DNA: TGTGCCAGCAGCCAAGATCGGGGGGTGGTTAATGAGCAGTTCTTC. Translation gives CASSQDRGVVNEQFF. V gene TRBV4-2 combines with J gene TRBJ2-1, with 7 nucleotides matching TRBD2. Germline CDR1 LGHNA, CDR2 YNFKEQ. After removal of 0 bases from V and 7 bases from J, the junction contained 6 bases not matched to a gene. The CDR3 is 15 amino acids.

V is TRBV4-1 and J is TRBJ2-6, with 10 bases lining up with TRBD1. The CDR3 is 15 residues long. V lost 6 bases, J lost 5 bases, and 4 bases stayed unmatched. Germline CDR1 is MGHRA and CDR2 is YSYEKL. The CDR3 DNA follows: TGCGCCAGCAGTCAGGGACAGGGGAGGGCCAACGTCCTGACTTTC. It translates to CASSQGQGRANVLTF.

The V call is TRBV15, the J call TRBJ1-2, with TRBD1 matching 9 bases. Germline assignment: CDR1 LNHNV and CDR2 YYDKDF (reference sequence). The CDR3 covers 14 residues. The ends lost 6 bases at V and 5 bases at J; junction bases unmatched: 7. The CDR3 loop is CATRKTGGEYGYTF. CDR3 DNA sequence: TGTGCCACCAGGAAAACAGGGGGCGAGTATGGCTACACCTTC.

V and J are TRBV15 and TRBJ2-1, with 8 bases aligning to TRBD2. This CDR3 comprises 15 residues. V lost 0 bases and J lost 2; bases outside the gene matches: 0. The germline CDR1 and CDR2 sequences are LNHNV and YYDKDF (reference sequence). In nucleotides, the CDR3 is TGTGCCACCAGCAGAGATAGCGGGACCTACAATGAGCAGTTCTTC. Encoded protein: CATSRDSGTYNEQFF.

The V call is TRBV28, the J call TRBJ1-2; TRBD1 matches at 8 bases. Germline values: CDR1 MDHEN, CDR2 SYDVKM. This CDR3 is 15 amino acids long. With 0 bases clipped from V and 8 bases from J, the junction kept 8 bases outside the gene matches. The DNA of the CDR3 is TGTGCCAGCAGTTTATGGGACAGGGCTTATTTGGGCTACACCTTC. This sequence encodes CASSLWDRAYLGYTF.

The chain is built from TRBV5-6 and TRBJ2-3; 8 positions agree with TRBD2. Germline-derived CDR1 and CDR2 are SGHDT and YYEEEE. Losses at the gene ends were 1 base for V and 3 bases for J; bases not matched to a gene: 7. This CDR3 is built from 16 residues. The CDR3: CASSLPSGGGTDTQYF. The DNA for the CDR3 is TGTGCCAGCAGCTTGCCCAGCGGGGGTGGGACAGATACGCAGTATTTT.

The chain combines TRBV30 with TRBJ1-4, with D perhaps TRBD1 (5 bases). Trimming took off 4 bases at V and 7 bases at J, with 13 bases between the two ends. Per the germline V gene, CDR1 is GTSNPN and CDR2 is SVGIG (reference sequence). CDR3 length: 13 residues. DNA of the CDR3: TGTGCCTGGAACCAGGGTTTTCTTGAAAAACTGTTTTTT. Residues: CAWNQGFLEKLFF.

The chain uses TRBV4-2 and TRBJ2-1; 10 bases map to TRBD2. V dropped 4 bases and J dropped 6; count of bases not matched to a gene: 6. The germline V gene encodes CDR1 LGHNA and CDR2 YNFKEQ. The CDR3 contains 15 residues. DNA of the CDR3: TGTGCCAGCAGCCTAGAGGTAGCGGGGGGCAATGAGCAGTTCTTC. Residues: CASSLEVAGGNEQFF.

This chain joins TRBV7-3 and TRBJ1-3; D remains unclear. The germline gives CDR1 SGHTA, CDR2 FQGTGA. Trimming took off 5 bases at V and 0 bases at J, with 5 bases between the two ends. The CDR3 covers 13 residues. CDR3 DNA: TGTGCCAGCAGCCTCATCTCTGGAAACACCATATATTTT. Protein: CASSLISGNTIYF.

This chain links TRBV28 with TRBJ2-4; D may be TRBD1 or TRBD2 (5 bases each). Trimming stripped 8 bases from V and 12 bases from J, with 26 bases between. The CDR3 runs to 15 residues. Germline V CDR1 and CDR2: MDHEN, SYDVKM. This CDR3 is CASRSYPDLGETQYF. The DNA for the CDR3 is TGTGCCAGCCGATCGTACCCAGATCTGGGGGAAACTCAGTACTTC.

The DNA for the CDR3 is TGTGCCAGCAGCGTAAGTCAACGGAGTGAGCAGTTCTTC. Protein product: CASSVSQRSEQFF. The gene calls are TRBV9 and TRBJ2-1; no clear D. Trimming pared 1 base from V and 9 bases from J, leaving 11 bases between. Germline-derived CDR1 and CDR2 are SGDLS and YYNGEE. The CDR3 covers 13 residues.